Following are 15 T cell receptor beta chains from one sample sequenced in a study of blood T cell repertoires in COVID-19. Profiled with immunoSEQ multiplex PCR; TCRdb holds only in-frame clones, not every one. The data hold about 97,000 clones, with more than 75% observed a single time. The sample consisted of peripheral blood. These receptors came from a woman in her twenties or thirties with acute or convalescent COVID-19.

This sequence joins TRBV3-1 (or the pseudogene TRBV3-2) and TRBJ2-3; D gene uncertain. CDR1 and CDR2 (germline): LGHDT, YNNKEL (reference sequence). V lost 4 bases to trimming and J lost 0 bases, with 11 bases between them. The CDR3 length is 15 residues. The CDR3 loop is CASSPTLSSTDTQYF. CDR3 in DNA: TGTGCCAGCAGCCCTACCCTGTCTAGCACAGATACGCAGTATTTT.

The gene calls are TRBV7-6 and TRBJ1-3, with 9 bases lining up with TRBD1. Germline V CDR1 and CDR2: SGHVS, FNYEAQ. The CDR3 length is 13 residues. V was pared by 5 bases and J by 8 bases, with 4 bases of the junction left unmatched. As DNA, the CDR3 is TGTGCCAGCAGCCCATGGGACAGGGACACCATATATTTT. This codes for CASSPWDRDTIYF.

Written as DNA, the CDR3 is TGTGCCAGCTCACCCCGGACAGGGGGGCATGCTGAAGCTTTCTTT. Translating gives CASSPRTGGHAEAFF. The V and J genes are TRBV18 and TRBJ1-1; 10 bases fit TRBD1. The germline gives CDR1 KGHSH, CDR2 LQKENI. The CDR3 has 15 amino acids. Trimming took 3 bases from V and 6 from J; bases not matched to a gene: 7.

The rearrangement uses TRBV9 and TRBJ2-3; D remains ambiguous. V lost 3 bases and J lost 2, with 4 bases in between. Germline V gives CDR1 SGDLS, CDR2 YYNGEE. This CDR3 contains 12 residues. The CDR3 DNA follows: TGTGCCAGCAGCGCCGTCACAGATACGCAGTATTTT. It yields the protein CASSAVTDTQYF.

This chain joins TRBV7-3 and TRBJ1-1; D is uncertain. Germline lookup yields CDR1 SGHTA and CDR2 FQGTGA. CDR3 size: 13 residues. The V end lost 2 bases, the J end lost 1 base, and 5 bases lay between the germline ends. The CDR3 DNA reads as TGTGCCAGCAGCTTATACGGGAACACTGAAGCTTTCTTT. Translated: CASSLYGNTEAFF.

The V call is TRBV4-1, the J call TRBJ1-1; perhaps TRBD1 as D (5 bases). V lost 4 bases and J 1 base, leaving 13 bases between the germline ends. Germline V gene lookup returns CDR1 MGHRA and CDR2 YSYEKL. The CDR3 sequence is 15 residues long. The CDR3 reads CASSPRGGSNTEAFF. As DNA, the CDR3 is TGCGCCAGCAGCCCCCGCGGGGGGTCGAACACTGAAGCTTTCTTT.

For the CDR3, the DNA is TGTGCCAGCAGTGCACCGGGACACCCAACCCTGAACACTGAAGCTTTCTTT. Residues: CASSAPGHPTLNTEAFF. The chain has TRBV6-1 and TRBJ1-1, with D possibly matching TRBD1 (6 bases). Germline V gives CDR1 MNHNS, CDR2 SASEGT. V was cut by 4 bases and J by 0 bases, with 18 bases left in between. There are 17 residues in the CDR3.

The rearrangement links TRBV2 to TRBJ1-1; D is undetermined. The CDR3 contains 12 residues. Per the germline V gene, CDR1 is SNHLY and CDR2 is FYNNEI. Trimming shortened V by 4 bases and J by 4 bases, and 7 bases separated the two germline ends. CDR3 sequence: CASSVGSTEAFF. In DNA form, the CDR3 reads TGTGCCAGCAGTGTGGGGAGCACTGAAGCTTTCTTT.

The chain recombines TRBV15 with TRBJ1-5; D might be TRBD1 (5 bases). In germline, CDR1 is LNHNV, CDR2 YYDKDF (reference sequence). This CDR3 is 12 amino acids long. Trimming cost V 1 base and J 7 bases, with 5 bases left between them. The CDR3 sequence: CATSRGGQPQHF. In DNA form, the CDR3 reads TGTGCCACCAGCAGAGGGGGCCAGCCCCAGCATTTT. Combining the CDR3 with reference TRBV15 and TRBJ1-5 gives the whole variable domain DAMVIQNPRYQVTQFGKPVTLSCSQTLNHNVMYWYQQKSSQAPKLLFHYYDKDFNNEADTPDNFQSRRPNTSFCFLDIRSPGLGDTAMYLCATSRGGQPQHFGDGTRLSIL.

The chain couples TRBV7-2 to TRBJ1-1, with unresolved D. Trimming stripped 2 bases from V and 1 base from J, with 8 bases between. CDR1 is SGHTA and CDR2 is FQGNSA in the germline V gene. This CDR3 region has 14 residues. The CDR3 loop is CASSLSPGNTEAFF. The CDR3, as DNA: TGTGCCAGCAGCTTAAGCCCCGGGAACACTGAAGCTTTCTTT.

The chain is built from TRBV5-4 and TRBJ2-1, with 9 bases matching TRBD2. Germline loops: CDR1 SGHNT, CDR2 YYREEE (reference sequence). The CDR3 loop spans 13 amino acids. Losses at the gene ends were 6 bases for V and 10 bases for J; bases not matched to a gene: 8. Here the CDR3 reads CASTSIAGVEQFF. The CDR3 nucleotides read TGTGCCAGCACCTCCATAGCGGGGGTAGAGCAGTTCTTC.

CDR3 in amino acids: CASSAGLAGGQETQYF. The CDR3 DNA sequence: TGTGCCAGCAGTGCCGGTTTGGCGGGGGGGCAAGAGACCCAGTACTTC. The V gene is TRBV2, the J gene TRBJ2-5, with 9 bases fitting TRBD2. The CDR3 loop spans 16 amino acids. The V segment lost 4 bases and the J segment 2 bases; nucleotides outside the gene matches: 8. Germline CDR1 is SNHLY and CDR2 is FYNNEI. The full variable domain, completed using reference TRBV2 and TRBJ2-5, is EPEVTQTPSHQVTQMGQEVILRCVPISNHLYFYWYRQILGQKVEFLVSFYNNEISEKSEIFDDQFSVERPDGSNFTLKIRSTKLEDSAMYFCASSAGLAGGQETQYFGPGTRLLVL.

This chain's CDR3 is CASSLARDRSAYITEAFF. In DNA form, the CDR3 reads TGTGCCAGCAGCTTAGCCAGGGACAGATCGGCCTATATCACTGAAGCTTTCTTT. The rearrangement links TRBV7-8 to TRBJ1-1; 7 positions match TRBD1. V shed 0 bases, J shed 4 bases, and the junction held 14 bases outside the gene matches. The CDR3 has 18 amino acids. The germline V gene has CDR1 SGHVS and CDR2 FQNEAQ.

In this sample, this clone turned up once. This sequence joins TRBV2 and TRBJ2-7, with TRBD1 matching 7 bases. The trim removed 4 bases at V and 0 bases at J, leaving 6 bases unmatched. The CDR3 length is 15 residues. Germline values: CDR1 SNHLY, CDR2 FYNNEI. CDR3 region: CASSGLQGSSYEQYF. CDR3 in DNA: TGTGCCAGCAGTGGGCTACAGGGGAGCTCCTACGAGCAGTACTTC.

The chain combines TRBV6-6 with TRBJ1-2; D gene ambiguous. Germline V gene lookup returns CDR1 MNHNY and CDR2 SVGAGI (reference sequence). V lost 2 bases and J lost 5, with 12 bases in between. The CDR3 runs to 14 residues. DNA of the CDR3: TGTGCCAGCAGTTACGTGGCAGTTGAATATGGCTACACCTTC. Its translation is CASSYVAVEYGYTF.